The 17 T cell receptor beta chains reported below all come from one sample, sequenced in a study of esophageal squamous cell carcinoma under preoperative chemotherapy. MiXCR was run by TCRdb on the PCR reads, yielding one entry per CDR3 protein. The sample lists around 34,000 distinct CDR3 sequences; around 50% were seen once. Sample time point: after preoperative PTX-NDP chemotherapy. The sample was acquired from a patient given preoperative chemotherapy. Every receptor here comes from a human donor with esophageal squamous cell carcinoma. The donor label of this sample is uncertain.

The rearrangement uses TRBV6-1 and TRBJ2-3; D remains ambiguous. Germline V CDR1 and CDR2: MNHNS, SASEGT. CDR3 length: 14 residues. V dropped 6 bases and J dropped 0 bases, with 10 bases sitting between them. The CDR3 loop reads CASRGQVSTDTQYF. As DNA, the CDR3 is TGTGCCAGCAGAGGGCAGGTGAGCACAGATACGCAGTATTTT.

Details on this clonotype: At one of its ends the junction is not consistent with the germline gene, which may arise from a read error. This chain uses TRBV7-6 with TRBJ2-3, with 9 positions matching TRBD2. Germline V lookup: CDR1 SGHVS, CDR2 FNYEAQ. The CDR3 contains 14 residues. The CDR3 DNA sequence: TGTGCGAGGAGCGCGGGGGGGGACACAGATACGCAGTATTTC. Translated, it gives CARSAGGDTDTQYF.

This clonotype was found many times. The CDR3 nucleotides are TGTGCCAGCAGTGCAGGGACAGGTCCCCAAAACACCGGGGAGCTGTTTTTT. This codes for CASSAGTGPQNTGELFF. This rearrangement joins TRBV6-1 to TRBJ2-2; TRBD1 agrees at 8 bases. V shed 4 bases and J 2 bases; nucleotides not matched to a gene: 9. The CDR3 loop spans 17 amino acids. Per the germline V gene, CDR1 is MNHNS and CDR2 is SASEGT.

This clonotype was observed a few times. A much more abundant neighbour one base away suggests this may be a read error. This chain uses TRBV5-4 with TRBJ2-1, with 9 bases lining up with TRBD2. The end of the DNA is better explained by TRBJ2-7, so the J call may be wrong. Germline CDR1 and CDR2: SGHNT and YYREEE (reference sequence). This CDR3 spans 18 amino acids. The CDR3 protein is CASSLGARGRASYNEQYF. DNA of the CDR3: TGTGCCAGCAGCTTGGGAGCGCGCGGGAGGGCTTCCTACAATGAGCAGTACTTC.

This clonotype was detected a few times. The rearrangement uses TRBV6-1 and TRBJ2-3; 8 bases match TRBD1. The CDR3 length is 13 residues. Germline assignment: CDR1 MNHNS and CDR2 SASEGT. J gave up 2 bases and V 10 bases, and 5 bases lay outside the gene matches. This CDR3 is CATRDRNTDTQYF. CDR3 sequence (DNA): TGTGCCACCCGGGACAGGAACACAGATACGCAGTATTTT.

This clonotype was counted a single time. An end of the junction does not agree with germline; a read error may underlie this. The CDR3 sequence: CASSLEGRRAKDIQYF. CDR3 nucleotides: TGTGCCAGCAGCTTAGAGGGGAGGAGGGCGAAAGACATTCAGTACTTT. This chain links TRBV7-6 with TRBJ2-4; possible D gene TRBD2, 6 bases. Germline CDR1 is SGHVS and CDR2 is FNYEAQ. This CDR3 contains 16 residues.

This clonotype showed up many times. The V and J genes are TRBV6-1 and TRBJ2-7; D possibly corresponds to TRBD2 (6 bases). In germline, CDR1 is MNHNS, CDR2 SASEGT. The CDR3 length is 14 residues. Trimming stripped 6 bases from V and 4 bases from J, with 16 bases between. CDR3 sequence (DNA): TGTGCCAGCAGGGGAGGCTTCACGGTGTACGAGCAGTACTTC. It yields the protein CASRGGFTVYEQYF.

For this clonotype: Its ends do not fully match the called genes, so a read error is possible. This sequence joins TRBV7-9 and TRBJ2-5; D is tentatively TRBD1 or TRBD2 (5 bases each). Per the germline V gene, CDR1 is SEHNR and CDR2 is FQNEAQ (reference sequence). The CDR3 is made up of 15 amino acids. The CDR3 protein is CASGFGTPSPETQYF. As DNA, the CDR3 is TGTGCCAGCGGCTTCGGGACCCCGAGCCCAGAGACCCAGTACTTC.

The chain recombines TRBV6-1 with TRBJ2-3; a weak D match, TRBD1 (6 bases). The V end lost 4 bases, the J end lost 4 bases, and 15 bases lay between the germline ends. The CDR3 is made up of 15 amino acids. The germline CDR1 and CDR2 sequences are MNHNS and SASEGT. The CDR3, as DNA: TGTGCCAGCAGTGGATGGGGGCAAGCGGCAGATACGCAGTATTTT. It translates to CASSGWGQAADTQYF.

As for this clonotype: A read error may account for a junction end that differs from germline. This chain joins TRBV7-8 and TRBJ2-3; D might be TRBD2 (7 bases). The J call may be faulty, since TRBJ2-7 better matches the DNA end. The germline CDR1 and CDR2 sequences are SGHVS and FQNEAQ. CDR3 length equals 16 residues. The DNA for the CDR3 is TGTGCGAGCAGCGACCTAGGGGGGGGAGCCGATAATACGCAGTACTTC. It encodes CASSDLGGGADNTQYF.

This clonotype is labeled as medium-sized. V gene TRBV7-3 combines with J gene TRBJ2-3, with 12 bases that match TRBD2. The CDR3 covers 17 residues. V trimming: 5 bases; J trimming: 10 bases; junction bases outside the gene matches: 16. The V gene's germline CDR1 is SGHTA and CDR2 FQGTGA. The CDR3 reads CASSLLAGGAPVGPQYF. CDR3 coding DNA: TGTGCCAGCAGCCTACTAGCGGGGGGTGCCCCGGTGGGTCCGCAGTATTTT.

The V and J genes are TRBV11-3 and TRBJ2-3; D ambiguous. The length of the CDR3 is 13 residues. Between the trimmed V and J ends, which lost 1 base and 9 bases, there was a span of 11 bases. Germline values: CDR1 SGHNT, CDR2 YENEEA. CDR3 DNA: TGTGCCAGCAGCTTAGCCCGCCAGATGACGCAGTATTTT. Its protein product is CASSLARQMTQYF. The full variable domain, with the rest looked up from reference TRBV11-3 and TRBJ2-3, is EAGVVQSPRYKIIEKKQPVAFWCNPISGHNTLYWYLQNLGQGPELLIRYENEEAVDDSQLPKDRFSAERLKGVDSTLKIQPAELGDSAVYLCASSLARQMTQYFGPGTRLTVL.

This clonotype was seen repeatedly, ten times or more. The rearrangement uses TRBV27 and TRBJ2-5; tentatively, D is TRBD2 (7 bases). This CDR3 is built from 15 residues. V was cut by 5 bases and J by 2 bases, with 15 bases left in between. The V gene's germline CDR1 is MNHEY and CDR2 SMNVEV (reference sequence). The CDR3 sequence: CASSPGAGAQETQYF. DNA of the CDR3: TGTGCCAGCAGTCCCGGGGCGGGGGCGCAAGAGACCCAGTACTTC.

The table lists this clonotype with many counts. The V and J genes are TRBV19 and TRBJ2-1, with 10 nucleotides matching TRBD2. J lost 2 bases, V lost 3 bases, and 13 bases had no gene match. Germline V gene data show CDR1 as LNHDA and CDR2 as SQIVND (reference sequence). The CDR3 extends over 19 amino acids. This chain's CDR3 is CASSIMKRGGWTTYNEQFF. As DNA, the CDR3 is TGTGCCAGTAGTATCATGAAGCGGGGGGGCTGGACCACCTACAATGAGCAGTTCTTC.

This chain links TRBV14 with TRBJ2-3, with TRBD1 matching over 7 bases. The CDR3 has 15 amino acids. V dropped 3 bases and J dropped 0; count of bases not matched to a gene: 3. Per germline, CDR1 SGHDN and CDR2 FVKESK. In DNA, the CDR3 is TGTGCCAGCAGCCAGGACAGGCCAAGCACAGATACGCAGTATTTT. Amino acid sequence: CASSQDRPSTDTQYF.

This clonotype occurred many times. This chain links TRBV24-1 with TRBJ2-5, with D unresolved. The CDR3 sequence is 13 residues long. V was trimmed by 3 bases and J by 7 bases, leaving 11 bases between them. Germline CDR1 reads KGHDR; CDR2 reads SFDVKD. CDR3 bases: TGTGCCACCAGTGATCCAGTTTCGGGGACCCAGTACTTC. As protein: CATSDPVSGTQYF.

This clonotype has a handful of counts. This chain connects TRBV7-6 to TRBJ2-1; 8 bases fit TRBD1. Germline V gene sequence: CDR1 SGHVS, CDR2 FNYEAQ. The CDR3 contains 17 residues. Trimming took 3 bases from V and 13 from J; bases not matched to a gene: 20. The DNA of the CDR3 is TGTGCCAGCAGCTTGGGGAGGACAGGGTCATCCAAAAACATTCAGTTCTTC. Translated: CASSLGRTGSSKNIQFF.